Detailed here is one T cell receptor beta chain. The antigen is not known. As handled by the study authors: ImmunoSEQ junction-only sequences lacked quality scores, so their filtering differed. Clones were sequenced by immunoSEQ multiplex PCR, and TCRdb holds only the in-frame ones, with some missing. V and J calls and clone size come straight from that table; D and trimming were deduced from the DNA. Of 730,000 or so clones listed, 72% are singletons. This sample stems from a study of shared clonotypes between healthy human individuals. Broader study findings: Among the subsets, naive ones generally showed larger estimated richness than memory ones.

The germline V gene encodes CDR1 SGHDT and CDR2 YYEEEE. Unmatched junction bases numbered 5, after V lost 4 bases and J lost 3 bases. The CDR3 is 16 residues long. The chain links TRBV5-6 to TRBJ2-7, with 15 bases lining up with TRBD2. The sequence derives from a young woman in good health. The sequenced sample was memory CD4+ T cells sorted from blood. Subset indicated: CD45RA-negative fraction. CDR3: CASSPGTSGRFYEQYF. CDR3 DNA: TGTGCCAGCAGCCCCGGGACTAGCGGGAGGTTCTACGAGCAGTACTTC.